Listed here are 19 T cell receptor beta chains from one sample, sequenced in a study of blood T cell repertoires in COVID-19. Some clones are missing from TCRdb's copy, which holds only in-frame ones; the method was immunoSEQ multiplex PCR. The data hold 200,000 to 300,000 clones, with 87% observed a single time. The specimen sequenced was peripheral blood. These receptors originate from a man aged 60 to 69 who had recovered from COVID-19.

The chain combines TRBV27 with TRBJ2-1; D is unresolved. The CDR3 totals 16 residues. V shed 0 bases and J shed 0 bases, with 9 bases lying between them. CDR1 and CDR2 (germline): MNHEY, SMNVEV (reference sequence). The CDR3: CASSLSRVFSYNEQFF. CDR3 coding DNA: TGTGCCAGCAGTTTATCACGGGTCTTCTCCTACAATGAGCAGTTCTTC.

The chain uses TRBV7-2 and TRBJ1-1, with a weak D call TRBD1 (6 bases). Germline CDR1 is SGHTA and CDR2 is FQGNSA. There are 15 residues in the CDR3. V was pared by 2 bases and J by 3 bases, with 13 bases between. For the CDR3, the DNA is TGTGCCAGCAGCTTATTACAGGGATCCCACACTGAAGCTTTCTTT. Encoded protein: CASSLLQGSHTEAFF.

The V and J genes are TRBV30 and TRBJ1-3, with D possibly being TRBD1 (5 bases). In germline, CDR1 is GTSNPN, CDR2 SVGIG (reference sequence). Trimming removed 1 base at V and 0 bases at J, with 22 bases between. CDR3 length equals 19 residues. CDR3 loop: CAWSAPDTLLSFSGNTIYF. The CDR3 DNA follows: TGTGCCTGGAGTGCCCCGGACACCCTGCTCTCATTCTCTGGAAACACCATATATTTT.

The chain carries TRBV3-1 (or the pseudogene TRBV3-2) and TRBJ1-5; D remains ambiguous. CDR1 and CDR2 from the germline V gene are LGHDT and YNNKEL (reference sequence). Trimming pared 1 base from V and 6 bases from J, leaving 13 bases between. This CDR3 is 15 amino acids long. CDR3 residues: CASSQGSGLFQPQHF. DNA of the CDR3: TGTGCCAGCAGCCAAGGGTCTGGCCTTTTTCAGCCCCAGCATTTT.

Here the CDR3 DNA reads TGTGCCAGCAGCGCTCCGAGGACCGGGGAGCTGTTTTTT. This sequence encodes CASSAPRTGELFF. This chain links TRBV5-6 with TRBJ2-2; D call uncertain. Trimming took 4 bases from V and 5 from J, leaving 9 bases between them. CDR1 is SGHDT, CDR2 YYEEEE, per germline. The CDR3 covers 13 residues.

A word on this clone: The same CDR3 arises from other DNA sequences in this sample as well. The chain joins TRBV6-5 to TRBJ2-2; D is uncertain. V shed 6 bases and J shed 4 bases, with 3 bases lying between them. The CDR3 consists of 11 residues. Germline V gene lookup returns CDR1 MNHEY and CDR2 SVGAGI. For the CDR3, the DNA is TGTGCCAGCAGCCGCACCGGGGAGCTGTTTTTT. Amino acid sequence: CASSRTGELFF.

This clone occurred once. The V call is TRBV27, the J call TRBJ2-5, with a weak D call TRBD1 (6 bases). Germline V CDR1 and CDR2: MNHEY, SMNVEV (reference sequence). The V end was cut by 3 bases, the J end by 1 base, with 15 bases between. The CDR3 runs to 16 residues. The CDR3 DNA follows: TGTGCCAGCAGTTTCTCATCAGGGACAATCCAAGAGACCCAGTACTTC. Translation: CASSFSSGTIQETQYF.

The chain employs TRBV3-1 (or the pseudogene TRBV3-2) and TRBJ2-4; D perhaps matches TRBD2 (6 bases). Deletions cut 1 base from V and 0 bases from J, with 7 bases between. The CDR3 runs to 15 residues. CDR1 is LGHDT and CDR2 is YNNKEL in the germline V gene (reference sequence). The CDR3 is CASSQVGGAKNIQYF. As DNA, the CDR3 is TGTGCCAGCAGCCAAGTGGGGGGAGCCAAAAACATTCAGTACTTC.

This chain links TRBV11-2 with TRBJ2-5, with D unclear. The CDR3 has 15 amino acids. The germline CDR1 and CDR2 sequences are SGHAT and FQNNGV. Trimming removed 5 bases from V and 1 base from J, with 14 bases in between. The CDR3 is CASSLGSRVQETQYF. The DNA for the CDR3 is TGTGCCAGCAGCCTTGGTTCTCGGGTCCAAGAGACCCAGTACTTC.

This sequence joins TRBV30 and TRBJ2-1; TRBD2 is a possible D gene (7 bases). CDR1 is GTSNPN, CDR2 SVGIG, per germline (reference sequence). The CDR3 consists of 12 residues. Trimming stripped 0 bases from V and 14 bases from J, with 14 bases between. CDR3 residues: CAWSVGGGKKFF. The CDR3 DNA sequence: TGTGCCTGGAGTGTAGGGGGGGGGAAGAAGTTCTTC.

The rearrangement joins TRBV11-2 to TRBJ1-1; 7 nucleotides align to TRBD1. The CDR3 contains 16 residues. Germline CDR1 SGHAT, CDR2 FQNNGV. J was trimmed by 1 base and V by 8 bases; bases with no gene match: 13. CDR3 DNA: TGTGCCAGCCAAGCCCGACCGACAGGGACGAACACTGAAGCTTTCTTT. It codes for CASQARPTGTNTEAFF.

This clone was detected only a few times. Other DNA sequences within the sample encode an identical CDR3. The chain uses TRBV29-1 and TRBJ1-5; D might be TRBD1 (5 bases). CDR3 length: 13 amino acids. V gave up 3 bases and J gave up 6 bases, with 12 bases separating them. The germline CDR1 and CDR2 sequences are SQVTM and ANQGSEA. The CDR3 protein is CSVEGGRGQPQHF. DNA for the CDR3: TGCAGCGTTGAGGGGGGGAGGGGTCAGCCCCAGCATTTT.

The CDR3 DNA sequence: TGTGCCAGCACGGGGGGCAAGGGCACAGATACGCAGTATTTT. This translates into CASTGGKGTDTQYF. The chain carries TRBV2 and TRBJ2-3; D might be TRBD2 (7 bases). V shed 7 bases and J shed 1 base, with 12 bases lying between them. Germline V gene sequence: CDR1 SNHLY, CDR2 FYNNEI. The CDR3 runs 14 residues.

The V gene is TRBV9, the J gene TRBJ1-2, with D tentatively TRBD1 (6 bases). The ends were cut back, 1 base at V and 4 bases at J, with 8 bases in the middle. This CDR3 region has 13 residues. The germline V gene has CDR1 SGDLS and CDR2 YYNGEE. CDR3 nucleotide sequence: TGTGCCAGCAGCGTATTACAGGGCTATGGCTACACCTTC. This codes for CASSVLQGYGYTF.

This rearrangement joins TRBV10-2 to TRBJ1-5; no definite D call. From germline, CDR1 is WSHSY and CDR2 SAAADI. V lost 2 bases and J 3 bases, leaving 11 bases between the germline ends. This CDR3 comprises 15 residues. The CDR3 bases are TGCGCCAGCAGTGAGAGAGGAGGGCTCAATCAGCCCCAGCATTTT. This codes for CASSERGGLNQPQHF.

The V gene is TRBV2, the J gene TRBJ2-7, with D possibly TRBD1 on 5 matching bases. Germline CDR1 reads SNHLY; CDR2 reads FYNNEI. Trimming left V 4 bases short and J 6 bases short, with 10 bases between. This CDR3 comprises 12 residues. For the CDR3, the DNA is TGTGCCAGCAGTGTGCAGGGCCGCGAGCAGTACGTC. This codes for CASSVQGREQYV.

The chain carries TRBV7-9 and TRBJ1-1; D gene uncertain. There are 13 residues in the CDR3. Germline V lookup: CDR1 SEHNR, CDR2 FQNEAQ (reference sequence). V was pared by 1 base and J by 4 bases, with 7 bases between. The CDR3 loop is CASSLVELTEAFF. The CDR3 nucleotides are TGTGCCAGCAGCTTAGTTGAGCTCACTGAAGCTTTCTTT.

The chain joins TRBV28 to TRBJ2-7; tentatively, D is TRBD1 (6 bases). CDR1 is MDHEN, CDR2 SYDVKM, per germline. CDR3 length equals 13 residues. Trimming removed 6 bases at V and 3 bases at J, with 12 bases between. The chain's CDR3 is CASRIGQFYEQYF. The CDR3 DNA follows: TGTGCCAGCAGAATCGGACAGTTCTACGAGCAGTACTTC.

CDR3 nucleotide sequence: TGCGCCAGCTCCCAAACAGGGAGTGTTGGCTACACCTTC. This sequence encodes CASSQTGSVGYTF. The gene calls are TRBV5-1 and TRBJ1-2; D is perhaps TRBD1 (6 bases). The CDR3 is 13 amino acids. Trimming shortened V by 7 bases and J by 7 bases, and 17 bases separated the two germline ends. Germline values: CDR1 SGHRS, CDR2 YFSETQ. Using reference TRBV5-1 and TRBJ1-2 for the parts outside the CDR3, the full variable domain is KAGVTQTPRYLIKTRGQQVTLSCSPISGHRSVSWYQQTPGQGLQFLFEYFSETQRNKGNFPGRFSGRQFSNSRSEMNVSTLELGDSALYLCASSQTGSVGYTFGSGTRLTVV.